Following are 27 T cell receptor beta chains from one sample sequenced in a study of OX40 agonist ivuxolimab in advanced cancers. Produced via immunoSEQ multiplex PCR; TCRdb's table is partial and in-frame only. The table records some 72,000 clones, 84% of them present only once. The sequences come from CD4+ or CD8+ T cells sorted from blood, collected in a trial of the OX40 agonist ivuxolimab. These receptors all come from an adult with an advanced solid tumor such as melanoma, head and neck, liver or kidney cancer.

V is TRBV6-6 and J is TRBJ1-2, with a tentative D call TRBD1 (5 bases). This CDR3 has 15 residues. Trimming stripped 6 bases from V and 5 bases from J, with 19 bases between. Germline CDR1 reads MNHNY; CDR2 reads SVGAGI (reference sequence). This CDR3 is CASSIDSLPIYGYTF. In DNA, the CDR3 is TGTGCCAGCAGCATTGACAGCCTCCCGATATATGGCTACACCTTC.

The CDR3 DNA follows: TGTGCCAGCAGCTTCCCCCTAGGAGGGAACTATGGCTACACCTTC. Protein sequence: CASSFPLGGNYGYTF. The chain employs TRBV7-9 and TRBJ1-2, with D hard to call. Germline V gene lookup returns CDR1 SEHNR and CDR2 FQNEAQ (reference sequence). Trimming stripped 3 bases from V and 2 bases from J, with 13 bases between. The CDR3 totals 15 residues.

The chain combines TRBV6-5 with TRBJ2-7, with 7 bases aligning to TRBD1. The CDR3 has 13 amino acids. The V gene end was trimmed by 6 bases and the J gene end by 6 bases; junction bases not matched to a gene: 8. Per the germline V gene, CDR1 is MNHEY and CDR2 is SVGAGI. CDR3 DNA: TGTGCCAGCAGCCGTCGACAGGGTGGCGAGCAGTACTTC. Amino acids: CASSRRQGGEQYF.

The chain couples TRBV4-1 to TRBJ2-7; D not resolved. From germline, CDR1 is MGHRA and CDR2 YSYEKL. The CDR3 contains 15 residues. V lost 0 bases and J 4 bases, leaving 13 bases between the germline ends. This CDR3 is CASSQDSAGSYEQYF. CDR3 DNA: TGCGCCAGCAGCCAAGATTCGGCAGGATCGTACGAGCAGTACTTC.

Here the CDR3 DNA reads TGTGCCAGCAGCAGGACTACCTACAATGAGCAGTTCTTC. Encoded protein: CASSRTTYNEQFF. The chain is built from TRBV6-4 and TRBJ2-1, with D possibly being TRBD2 (6 bases). The CDR3 loop spans 13 amino acids. Germline CDR1 MRHNA, CDR2 SNTAGT. The V end was cut by 6 bases, the J end by 2 bases, with 8 bases between.

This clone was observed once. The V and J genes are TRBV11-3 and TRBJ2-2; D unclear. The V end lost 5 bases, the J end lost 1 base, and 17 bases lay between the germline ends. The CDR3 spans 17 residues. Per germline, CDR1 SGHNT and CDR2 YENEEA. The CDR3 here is CASSAGPSQLNTGELFF. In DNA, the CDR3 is TGTGCCAGCAGCGCTGGTCCTTCCCAACTGAACACCGGGGAGCTGTTTTTT. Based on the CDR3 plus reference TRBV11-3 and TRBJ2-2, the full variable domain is EAGVVQSPRYKIIEKKQPVAFWCNPISGHNTLYWYLQNLGQGPELLIRYENEEAVDDSQLPKDRFSAERLKGVDSTLKIQPAELGDSAVYLCASSAGPSQLNTGELFFGEGSRLTVL.

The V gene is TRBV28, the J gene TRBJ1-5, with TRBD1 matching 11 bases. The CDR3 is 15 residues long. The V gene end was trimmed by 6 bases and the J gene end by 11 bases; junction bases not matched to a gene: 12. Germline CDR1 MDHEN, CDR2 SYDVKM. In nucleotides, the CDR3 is TGTGCCAGCAGCTCATCCGGGACAGGGGGAACGGCCCAGCATTTT. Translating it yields CASSSSGTGGTAQHF.

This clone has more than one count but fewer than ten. The CDR3 nucleotides are TGCGCCAGCAGCCAACTAGGACTAGCGCGCCAAGAGACCCAGTACTTC. Its translation is CASSQLGLARQETQYF. This chain joins TRBV4-3 and TRBJ2-5, with 9 positions matching TRBD2. Germline CDR1 reads LGHNA; CDR2 reads YSLEER. The CDR3 contains 16 residues. V gave up 2 bases and J gave up 1 base; unmatched junction bases: 5.

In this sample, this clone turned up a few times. The CDR3 DNA follows: TGTGCCAGCAGTAGCATGCAGGACTGGAGCTCCTACGAGCAGTACTTC. Protein sequence: CASSSMQDWSSYEQYF. The chain is built from TRBV2 and TRBJ2-7; maybe TRBD2 (5 bases). The length of the CDR3 is 16 residues. Germline CDR1 is SNHLY and CDR2 is FYNNEI. V was pared by 5 bases and J by 0 bases, with 17 bases between.

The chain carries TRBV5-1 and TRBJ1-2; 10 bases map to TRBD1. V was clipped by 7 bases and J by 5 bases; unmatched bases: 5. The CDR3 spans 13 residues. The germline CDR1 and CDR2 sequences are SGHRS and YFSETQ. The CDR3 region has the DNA TGCGCCAGCGAGGAGGGACAGGGGTATGGCTACACCTTC. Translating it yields CASEEGQGYGYTF. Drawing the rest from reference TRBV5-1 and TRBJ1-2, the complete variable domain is KAGVTQTPRYLIKTRGQQVTLSCSPISGHRSVSWYQQTPGQGLQFLFEYFSETQRNKGNFPGRFSGRQFSNSRSEMNVSTLELGDSALYLCASEEGQGYGYTFGSGTRLTVV.

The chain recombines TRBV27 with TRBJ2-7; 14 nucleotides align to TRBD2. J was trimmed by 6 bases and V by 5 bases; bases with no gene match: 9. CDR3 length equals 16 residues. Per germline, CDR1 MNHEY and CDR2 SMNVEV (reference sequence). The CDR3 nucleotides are TGTGCCAGCAGTCCCCTGACTAGCGGGAGGGCCAGCGAGCAGTACTTC. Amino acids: CASSPLTSGRASEQYF.

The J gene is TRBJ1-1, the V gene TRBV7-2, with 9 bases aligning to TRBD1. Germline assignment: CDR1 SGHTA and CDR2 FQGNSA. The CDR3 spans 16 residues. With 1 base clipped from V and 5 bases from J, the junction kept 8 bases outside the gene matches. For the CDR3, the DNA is TGTGCCAGCAGCTTAGAACAGGGGGCGTTGGGGACTGAAGCTTTCTTT. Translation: CASSLEQGALGTEAFF.

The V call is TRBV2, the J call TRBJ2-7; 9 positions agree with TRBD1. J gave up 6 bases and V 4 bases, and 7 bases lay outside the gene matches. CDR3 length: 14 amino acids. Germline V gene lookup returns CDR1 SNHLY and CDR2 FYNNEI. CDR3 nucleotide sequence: TGTGCCAGCAGTGCGGGACAGGGAGGTAGCGAGCAGTACTTC. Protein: CASSAGQGGSEQYF.

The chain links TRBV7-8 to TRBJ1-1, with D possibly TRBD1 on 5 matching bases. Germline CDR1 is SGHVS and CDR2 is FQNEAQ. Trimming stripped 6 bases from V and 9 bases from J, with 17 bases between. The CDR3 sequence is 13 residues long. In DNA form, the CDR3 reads TGTGCCAGCAGTTCCAGGGAGGCGCGTCAAGCTTTCTTT. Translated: CASSSREARQAFF.

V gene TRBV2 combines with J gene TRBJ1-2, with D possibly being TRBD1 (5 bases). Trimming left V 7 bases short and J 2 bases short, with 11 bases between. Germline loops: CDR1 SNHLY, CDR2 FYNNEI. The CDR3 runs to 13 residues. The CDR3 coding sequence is TGTGCCAGCACCTGGGGCATCAACTATGGCTACACCTTC. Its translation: CASTWGINYGYTF.

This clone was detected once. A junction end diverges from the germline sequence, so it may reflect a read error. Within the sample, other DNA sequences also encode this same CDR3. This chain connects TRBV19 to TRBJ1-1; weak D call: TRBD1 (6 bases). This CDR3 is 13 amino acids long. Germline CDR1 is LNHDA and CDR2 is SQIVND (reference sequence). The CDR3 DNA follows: TGTGCCAGTAGTGAACAGGGTTTCGTAGAAGCCTTCTTT. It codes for CASSEQGFVEAFF. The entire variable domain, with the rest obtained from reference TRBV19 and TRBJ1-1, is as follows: DGGITQSPKYLFRKEGQNVTLSCEQNLNHDAMYWYRQDPGQGLRLIYYSQIVNDFQKGDIAEGYSVSREKKESFPLTVTSAQKNPTAFYLCASSEQGFVEAFFGQGTRLTVV.

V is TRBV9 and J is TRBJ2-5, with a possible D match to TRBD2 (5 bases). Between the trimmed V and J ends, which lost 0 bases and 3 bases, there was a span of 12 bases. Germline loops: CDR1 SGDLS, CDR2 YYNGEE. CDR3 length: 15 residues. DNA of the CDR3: TGTGCCAGCAGCGTAGAGGCAGAGGGCGAAGAGACCCAGTACTTC. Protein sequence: CASSVEAEGEETQYF.

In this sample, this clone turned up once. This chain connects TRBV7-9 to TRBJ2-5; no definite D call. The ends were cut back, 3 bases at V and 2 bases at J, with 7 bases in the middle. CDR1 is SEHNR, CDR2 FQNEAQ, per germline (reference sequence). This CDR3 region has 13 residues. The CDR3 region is CASSLYEQETQYF. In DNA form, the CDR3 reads TGTGCCAGCAGCTTGTACGAGCAAGAGACCCAGTACTTC.

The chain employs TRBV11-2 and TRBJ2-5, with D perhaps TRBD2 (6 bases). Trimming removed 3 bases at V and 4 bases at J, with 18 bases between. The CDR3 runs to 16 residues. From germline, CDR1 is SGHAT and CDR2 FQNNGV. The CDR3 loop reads CASSLMGGTEGETQYF. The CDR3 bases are TGTGCCAGCAGCTTGATGGGGGGAACTGAGGGAGAGACCCAGTACTTC. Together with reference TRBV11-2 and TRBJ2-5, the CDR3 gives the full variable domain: EAGVAQSPRYKIIEKRQSVAFWCNPISGHATLYWYQQILGQGPKLLIQFQNNGVVDDSQLPKDRFSAERLKGVDSTLKIQPAKLEDSAVYLCASSLMGGTEGETQYFGPGTRLLVL.

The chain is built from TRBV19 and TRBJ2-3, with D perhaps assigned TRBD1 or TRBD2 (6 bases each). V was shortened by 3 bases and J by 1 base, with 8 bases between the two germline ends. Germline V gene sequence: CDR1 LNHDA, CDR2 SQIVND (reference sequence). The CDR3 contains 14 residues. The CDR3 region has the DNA TGTGCCAGTAGTATTAGGGGGGGCACAGATACGCAGTATTTT. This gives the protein CASSIRGGTDTQYF.

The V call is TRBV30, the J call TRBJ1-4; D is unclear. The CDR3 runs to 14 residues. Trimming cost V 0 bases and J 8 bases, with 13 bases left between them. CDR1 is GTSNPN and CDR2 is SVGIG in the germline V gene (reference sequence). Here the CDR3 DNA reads TGTGCCTGGAGTGTGTCGAGGTTAGAGGAAAAACTGTTTTTT. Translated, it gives CAWSVSRLEEKLFF.

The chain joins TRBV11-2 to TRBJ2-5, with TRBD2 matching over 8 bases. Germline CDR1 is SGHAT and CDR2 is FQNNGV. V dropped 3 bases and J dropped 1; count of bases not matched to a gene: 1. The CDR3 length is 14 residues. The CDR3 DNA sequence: TGTGCCAGCAGCTTCACTAGCGGCCAAGAGACCCAGTACTTC. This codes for CASSFTSGQETQYF.

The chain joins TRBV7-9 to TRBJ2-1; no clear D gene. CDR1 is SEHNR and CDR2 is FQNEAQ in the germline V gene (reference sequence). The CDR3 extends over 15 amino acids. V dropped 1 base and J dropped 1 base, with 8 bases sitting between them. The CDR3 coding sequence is TGTGCCAGCAGCTTAGGGGTGATTTCCTACAATGAGCAGTTCTTC. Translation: CASSLGVISYNEQFF. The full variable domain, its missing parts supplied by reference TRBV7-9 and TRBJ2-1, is DTGVSQNPRHKITKRGQNVTFRCDPISEHNRLYWYRQTLGQGPEFLTYFQNEAQLEKSRLLSDRFSAERPKGSFSTLEIQRTEQGDSAMYLCASSLGVISYNEQFFGPGTRLTVL.

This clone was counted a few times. CDR3 coding DNA: TGTGCCAGCAGCGTAGACCCCCTGGGCGATCAGCCCCAGCATTTT. Translation: CASSVDPLGDQPQHF. V usage is TRBV9 and J usage is TRBJ1-5, with D uncertain. V lost 0 bases, J lost 5 bases, and 12 bases lay in between. CDR1 is SGDLS, CDR2 YYNGEE, per germline. The CDR3 totals 15 residues.

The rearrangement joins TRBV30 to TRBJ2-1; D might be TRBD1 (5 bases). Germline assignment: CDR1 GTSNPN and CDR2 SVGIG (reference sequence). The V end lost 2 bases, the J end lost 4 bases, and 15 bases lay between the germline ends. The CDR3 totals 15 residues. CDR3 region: CAWSPGSNRYNEQFF. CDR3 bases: TGTGCCTGGAGTCCAGGGTCGAATAGATACAATGAGCAGTTCTTC.

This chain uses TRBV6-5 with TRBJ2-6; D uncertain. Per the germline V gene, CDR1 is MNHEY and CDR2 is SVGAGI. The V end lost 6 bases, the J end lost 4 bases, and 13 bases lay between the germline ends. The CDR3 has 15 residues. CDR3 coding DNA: TGTGCCAGCAGCGTGCGCCGGCCCGGGGCCAACGTCCTGACTTTC. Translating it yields CASSVRRPGANVLTF.

The CDR3 coding sequence is TGTGCCAGCAGCACTACCCGGGCAGGGCCCTACGAGCAGTACTTC. Amino acids: CASSTTRAGPYEQYF. The chain combines TRBV28 with TRBJ2-7, with D tentatively TRBD1 (5 bases). V shed 6 bases and J shed 2 bases, with 17 bases lying between them. This CDR3 spans 15 amino acids. Germline CDR1 is MDHEN and CDR2 is SYDVKM.